The table lists the clone carrying this T cell receptor beta chain with a count of one. Its antigen is currently unknown. The trim removed 4 bases at V and 0 bases at J, leaving 6 bases unmatched. Germline assignment: CDR1 SGHRS and CDR2 YFSETQ. This CDR3 is built from 16 residues. This sample is part of a study of T-cell reconstitution after alpha-beta-depleted transplantation in children. Study observations and caveats: Reports say that about two months after transplant, the alpha-beta T cells came out of several hundred graft clones that had expanded.

The authors prepared the TCRbeta library with unique molecular identifiers. Using its own MiXCR run on the PCR reads, TCRdb lists one record per CDR3 protein. The sample yields approximately 500,000 distinct CDR3 sequences, roughly 30% seen once. Sequences were derived from PBMCs, sampled before TCRalphabeta/CD19-depleted stem cell transplant. The TCR was taken from a boy younger than two with Wiskott-Aldrich syndrome, due to receive a stem cell transplant. This chain connects TRBV5-1 to TRBJ2-3; 9 nucleotides agree with TRBD2. DNA of the CDR3: TGCGCCAGCAGCCAGCAAAGCGGGAGGAGCACAGATACGCAGTATTTT. Translating gives CASSQQSGRSTDTQYF.